Shown below are 7 T cell receptor beta chains from a single sample sequenced in a study of shared clonotypes between healthy human individuals. Method: immunoSEQ multiplex PCR; TCRdb's copy keeps in-frame clones and lacks some. The sample lists about 380,000 clones, roughly 96% seen once, with 0.32% in the top ten. What was sequenced was memory CD8+ T cells sorted from blood. The subset was: CD45RO+ cells pooled with CCR7-negative TemRA cells. All receptors come from a man aged 30 to 45 in good health.

The chain uses TRBV19 and TRBJ1-1, with D maybe TRBD1 (6 bases). Germline-derived CDR1 and CDR2 are LNHDA and SQIVND (reference sequence). CDR3 size: 12 residues. Between the trimmed V and J ends, which lost 8 bases and 7 bases, there was a span of 14 bases. The CDR3 loop is CASPPRTVEAFF. The CDR3 bases are TGTGCCAGTCCTCCAAGGACAGTTGAAGCTTTCTTT.

The chain employs TRBV27 and TRBJ2-7, with 13 bases aligning to TRBD2. CDR1 MNHEY and CDR2 SMNVEV come from the germline V gene (reference sequence). The CDR3 has 19 residues. J was trimmed by 6 bases and V by 5 bases; bases with no gene match: 19. The CDR3 DNA reads as TGTGCCAGCAGTCAAGAAGGGACTAGCGGGATAAGTCTGTGGGGCGAGCAGTACTTC. Translation: CASSQEGTSGISLWGEQYF.

The chain joins TRBV7-2 to TRBJ2-3; 9 nucleotides line up with TRBD2. There are 15 residues in the CDR3. Germline V gives CDR1 SGHTA, CDR2 FQGNSA. The J segment lost 2 bases and the V segment lost 4 bases, leaving 4 bases of the junction unmatched. The CDR3, as DNA: TGTGCCAGCAGCTCTCTAGCGGGGACCACAGATACGCAGTATTTT. Protein product: CASSSLAGTTDTQYF.

This chain connects TRBV11-1 to TRBJ2-5, with D maybe TRBD2 (5 bases). The CDR3 spans 14 residues. CDR1 is SGHAT and CDR2 is FQDESV in the germline V gene (reference sequence). Deletions cut 5 bases from V and 6 bases from J, with 16 bases between. CDR3 residues: CASSQRLAGKTQYF. The CDR3 DNA reads as TGTGCCAGCAGCCAGAGGCTAGCTGGGAAGACCCAGTACTTC.

The V gene is TRBV19, the J gene TRBJ1-5; D unclear. The CDR3 extends over 15 amino acids. The V end lost 3 bases, the J end lost 0 bases, and 9 bases lay between the germline ends. Germline loops: CDR1 LNHDA, CDR2 SQIVND (reference sequence). CDR3 protein: CASSIGQLSNQPQHF. CDR3 bases: TGTGCCAGTAGTATTGGGCAGCTTAGCAATCAGCCCCAGCATTTT.

J is TRBJ2-7 and V is TRBV27, with TRBD2 matching over 11 bases. V trimming: 1 base; J trimming: 0 bases; junction bases outside the gene matches: 5. The V gene's germline CDR1 is MNHEY and CDR2 SMNVEV (reference sequence). This CDR3 is built from 17 residues. Written as DNA, the CDR3 is TGTGCCAGCAGTTTATATAGCGGGAGGGATAGCTCCTACGAGCAGTACTTC. Its protein product is CASSLYSGRDSSYEQYF.

The chain links TRBV7-2 to TRBJ2-7; 11 bases align to TRBD2. Germline V gene lookup returns CDR1 SGHTA and CDR2 FQGNSA. The junction had 8 bases not matched to a gene; V was cut back by 7 bases and J by 3 bases. The CDR3 length is 15 residues. CDR3 sequence (DNA): TGTGCCAGCACCATAACCGGGACTAGCGGCTACGAGCAGTACTTC. As protein: CASTITGTSGYEQYF.